This T cell receptor (beta chain) came from a study of T-cell reconstitution after alpha-beta-depleted transplantation in children (TCRdb year 2016). In terms of the full investigation: T-cell immune reconstitution after TCRalphabeta/CD19-depleted allogeneic hematopoietic cell transplantation in children was quantitatively tracked in the study by means of TCR repertoire profiling.

The CDR3, from cysteine to phenylalanine, totals 13 residues. Just the 39-base CDR3 DNA is kept, in frame starting at base 1. The germline V gene encodes CDR1 SNHLY and CDR2 FYNNEI. V is shortened by 5 bases, J by 8 bases, and the region joining them spans 13 bases. This clonotype was seen ten or more times. Which antigen it targets is not known. No base quality information exists; no much larger clone differs at one position. Libraries were constructed by PCR. The sequencer was an Illumina HiSeq 2500. TCR libraries were prepared with molecular barcoding, using unique molecular identifiers to normalize TCRbeta repertoire quantification. TCRdb reprocessed the public reads (quality trimming at Q25 with fastp, clone calling with MiXCR) and kept in-frame beta chains. Entries that share a CDR3 protein sequence are merged under the most common genes and DNA. This sample is represented by fewer than 550,000 distinct CDR3 sequences; roughly a tenth of them were singletons. The ten largest account for just over 2% of the sample.

The research as a whole found: In some patients, the high TCRbeta diversity seen at day 60 was put down to recipient T cells and intrathymic progenitors that had survived conditioning. The apparently early alphabetaT-cell count recovery about two months after transplant was reportedly dependent on only several hundred rapidly expanded clones derived from non-depleted graft cells. Over the following months the frequencies of hyperexpanded clones went down, and after one year T-cell counts and TCRbeta diversity were mostly credited to newly produced T cells.

The label giving this sample's treatment or condition can be read as: allogeneic hematopoietic cell transplantation with graft depleted of TCRalphabeta T cells and CD19 B cells. TCRalphabeta/CD19-depleted allogeneic hematopoietic cell grafts were given to the transplant recipients, all of whom were children. The V and J segments used are TRBV2 and TRBJ1-5, and TRBD1 may be the D gene, going by 6 matching bases. This specimen was PBMCs, taken before TCRalphabeta/CD19-depleted stem cell transplant. This receptor was identified in a child aged 2 to 10 with inherited bone marrow failure, due to receive a stem cell transplant. The nucleotides read TGTGCCAGCAGTCGGACAGTGTCGGAGCCCCAGCATTTT. This is translated as CASSRTVSEPQHF.